The text below deals with one TCR beta chain. The antigen this receptor binds is unknown. The input lacks base qualities; no much larger clone sits a single base away. This record belongs to a study of T-cell reconstitution after alpha-beta-depleted transplantation in children listed by TCRdb under 2016. Turning to the overall study: The study quantitatively tracked T-cell immune reconstitution after TCRalphabeta/CD19-depleted allogeneic hematopoietic cell transplantation in children using TCR repertoire profiling.

From a lookup of the germline V gene (reference sequence), CDR1 and CDR2 are GTSNPN and SVGIG. The cysteine opens and the phenylalanine closes a CDR3 of 11 amino acids. Of all the DNA, just the CDR3 is kept, 33 bases in frame from base 1. Cut back by 8 bases and 9 bases, the V and J ends lie 14 bases apart. Library creation used PCR. Sequencing used an Illumina HiSeq 2500. TCR library preparation used molecular barcoding, with unique molecular identifiers applied to normalize quantification of the TCRbeta repertoire. The public reads were reprocessed in TCRdb via fastp at Q25 and MiXCR, keeping in-frame beta chains. Each CDR3 protein gets just one entry, which takes the most common genes and DNA from the rows behind it. This sample comprises about 690,000 distinct CDR3 sequences, 16% of them detected only once. Approximately 1% of the sample is in the top ten clones.

The sequences come from PBMCs from the stem cell graft donor, collected from the stem cell graft. The TCR comes from a human donor who donated a stem cell graft to a child with acute myeloid leukemia. The sequence is built from TRBV30 and TRBJ2-1; a tentative D call is TRBD2 (7 bases match). The CDR3 region reads CARQGGGEQFF. DNA sequence: TGTGCCCGGCAGGGAGGGGGTGAGCAGTTCTTC.